The 20 T cell receptor beta chains in this list originate from one sample, sequenced in a study of cytomegalovirus exposure and HLA in healthy donors. Libraries were prepared by immunoSEQ multiplex PCR; TCRdb keeps only in-frame clonotypes and omits some of them. The data show about 76,000 clones, roughly 94% seen once. Material: PBMCs. These receptors all stem from a woman under 30 in good health and CMV-seronegative.

The DNA of the CDR3 is TGTGCCAGCAACACCCTCACAGATACGCAGTATTTT. This sequence encodes CASNTLTDTQYF. The chain has TRBV28 and TRBJ2-3; D call uncertain. V was shortened by 7 bases and J by 2 bases, with 7 bases between the two germline ends. CDR3 length: 12 residues. Per the germline V gene, CDR1 is MDHEN and CDR2 is SYDVKM.

The chain joins TRBV11-2 to TRBJ2-7; 11 bases line up with TRBD1. Unmatched junction bases numbered 10, after V lost 5 bases and J lost 1 base. In germline, CDR1 is SGHAT, CDR2 FQNNGV. This CDR3 comprises 17 residues. CDR3: CASSPLMGDRGSYEQYF. CDR3 coding DNA: TGTGCCAGCAGCCCCCTGATGGGGGACAGGGGGTCCTACGAGCAGTACTTC.

The chain has TRBV6-5 and TRBJ2-7; D not certain. The ends were cut back, 6 bases at V and 2 bases at J, with 17 bases in the middle. The CDR3 covers 15 residues. Per the germline V gene, CDR1 is MNHEY and CDR2 is SVGAGI. Here the CDR3 DNA reads TGTGCCAGCAGAACAGAAGCATCGAATCCCTACGAGCAGTACTTC. As protein: CASRTEASNPYEQYF.

A note on this clone: The junction differs from germline at one of its ends, possibly a read error. The genes are TRBV7-7 and TRBJ2-5, with 12 bases matching TRBD2. Per germline, CDR1 SSHAT and CDR2 FNYEAQ (reference sequence). The CDR3 covers 17 residues. Written as DNA, the CDR3 is TGTGCTAGCAGCTCCGGGAGGCTAGCGGGGGGGCAAGAGACCCAGTACTTC. The encoded protein is CASSSGRLAGGQETQYF.

This chain links TRBV7-2 with TRBJ1-4, with 7 bases aligning to TRBD1. Trimming at V came to 2 bases and at J to 8 bases, leaving 8 bases not matched to a gene. The CDR3 has 15 amino acids. The V gene's germline CDR1 is SGHTA and CDR2 FQGNSA. The CDR3 region is CASSLIPGGTEKLFF. In DNA, the CDR3 is TGTGCCAGCAGCTTAATCCCAGGGGGAACGGAAAAACTGTTTTTT.

The rearrangement links TRBV30 to TRBJ1-3; D remains unclear. The CDR3 runs to 14 residues. Germline V gives CDR1 GTSNPN, CDR2 SVGIG (reference sequence). V lost 1 base and J 0 bases, leaving 7 bases between the germline ends. The CDR3 bases are TGTGCCTGGAGTGAGGAGGACTCTGGAAACACCATATATTTT. Its translation: CAWSEEDSGNTIYF. Looking up the rest from reference TRBV30 and TRBJ1-3 gives the full variable domain: SQTIHQWPATLVQPVGSPLSLECTVEGTSNPNLYWYRQAAGRGLQLLFYSVGIGQISSEVPQNLSASRPQDRQFILSSKKLLLSDSGFYLCAWSEEDSGNTIYFGEGSWLTVV.

The chain couples TRBV19 to TRBJ2-7; 8 nucleotides line up with TRBD1. Per germline, CDR1 LNHDA and CDR2 SQIVND (reference sequence). Unmatched junction bases numbered 4, after V lost 6 bases and J lost 3 bases. This CDR3 has 13 residues. The CDR3 is CASSAGTGYEQYF. CDR3 in DNA: TGTGCCAGTAGCGCCGGGACAGGCTACGAGCAGTACTTC.

The V and J genes are TRBV7-9 and TRBJ1-5; D perhaps matches TRBD1 (6 bases). This CDR3 is built from 13 residues. Trimming removed 6 bases from V and 3 bases from J, with 9 bases in between. Germline CDR1 SEHNR, CDR2 FQNEAQ (reference sequence). CDR3: CASRGQPNQPQHF. CDR3 in DNA: TGTGCCAGCAGAGGACAGCCCAATCAGCCCCAGCATTTT.

Here the CDR3 reads CASSWGQGGEQFF. The DNA of the CDR3 is TGTGCCAGCAGCTGGGGACAGGGTGGGGAGCAGTTCTTC. The chain links TRBV7-8 to TRBJ2-1, with 9 bases lining up with TRBD1. The V gene end was trimmed by 4 bases and the J gene end by 10 bases; junction bases not matched to a gene: 5. The CDR3 runs 13 residues. Germline values: CDR1 SGHVS, CDR2 FQNEAQ. Looking up the rest from reference TRBV7-8 and TRBJ2-1 gives the full variable domain: GAGVSQSPRYKVAKRGQDVALRCDPISGHVSLFWYQQALGQGPEFLTYFQNEAQLDKSGLPSDRFFAERPEGSVSTLKIQRTQQEDSAVYLCASSWGQGGEQFFGPGTRLTVL.

This chain links TRBV12-5 with TRBJ1-1; D not resolved. The CDR3 has 12 residues. Germline CDR1 reads LGHNT; CDR2 reads FRNRAP. V dropped 7 bases and J dropped 3 bases, with 9 bases sitting between them. The CDR3 region has the DNA TGTGCTAGTGCCGTGGCTTACACTGAAGCTTTCTTT. Translation gives CASAVAYTEAFF.

The rearrangement links TRBV19 to TRBJ1-5, with 7 nucleotides matching TRBD1. The CDR3 sequence is 17 residues long. J lost 0 bases, V lost 5 bases, and 10 bases had no gene match. CDR1 and CDR2 (germline): LNHDA, SQIVND (reference sequence). The chain's CDR3 is CASSPGGLGYSNQPQHF. DNA for the CDR3: TGTGCCAGTAGTCCAGGGGGATTGGGGTATAGCAATCAGCCCCAGCATTTT.

The CDR3 spells CASSRGGESQPQHF. The CDR3 bases are TGTGCCAGCAGTCGAGGGGGGGAAAGTCAGCCCCAGCATTTT. This sequence joins TRBV6-1 and TRBJ1-5; D perhaps matches TRBD1 (6 bases). The CDR3 has 14 amino acids. Trimming removed 5 bases at V and 6 bases at J, with 14 bases between. Germline CDR1 reads MNHNS; CDR2 reads SASEGT.

The chain links TRBV4-2 to TRBJ2-1; TRBD2 aligns across 9 bases. The germline V gene has CDR1 LGHNA and CDR2 YNFKEQ. After removal of 1 base from V and 1 base from J, the junction contained 11 bases not matched to a gene. The CDR3 spans 19 residues. As DNA, the CDR3 is TGTGCCAGCAGCCAAGCGTCGGGAGGAGCGGGGGGTTCCTACAATGAGCAGTTCTTC. Its translation: CASSQASGGAGGSYNEQFF.

V gene TRBV5-4 combines with J gene TRBJ2-5; a possible D gene is TRBD1 (6 bases). Germline V CDR1 and CDR2: SGHNT, YYREEE (reference sequence). The CDR3 is made up of 14 amino acids. V was pared by 4 bases and J by 1 base, with 11 bases between. CDR3 region: CASSGTNIQETQYF. The CDR3 DNA reads TGTGCCAGCAGCGGGACAAATATCCAAGAGACCCAGTACTTC.

Here the CDR3 DNA reads TGTGCTAGTGGTTGGGGACAGGGAAACAATGAGCAGTTCTTC. Translating it yields CASGWGQGNNEQFF. The chain uses TRBV12-5 and TRBJ2-1; TRBD1 aligns across 9 bases. The CDR3 loop spans 14 amino acids. V lost 4 bases to trimming and J lost 5 bases; unmatched junction nucleotides: 3. Germline V lookup: CDR1 LGHNT, CDR2 FRNRAP.

The rearrangement links TRBV28 to TRBJ1-1; the D is unclear. Germline values: CDR1 MDHEN, CDR2 SYDVKM. The V and J ends lost 3 bases and 1 base respectively, with 6 bases between them. The CDR3 has 13 amino acids. CDR3 sequence reads: CASSFAGNTEAFF. DNA for the CDR3: TGTGCCAGCAGTTTTGCCGGGAACACTGAAGCTTTCTTT.

The rearrangement links TRBV27 to TRBJ2-1, with D tentatively TRBD2 (7 bases). The CDR3 extends over 17 amino acids. Trimming cost V 5 bases and J 8 bases, with 25 bases left between them. CDR1 and CDR2 from the germline V gene are MNHEY and SMNVEV (reference sequence). The CDR3: CASSPRESVGGLDEQFF. The CDR3 region has the DNA TGTGCCAGCAGTCCCCGTGAAAGCGTGGGGGGGCTTGATGAGCAGTTCTTC.

The chain has TRBV14 and TRBJ2-7, with 7 bases fitting TRBD2. This CDR3 is 15 amino acids long. After removal of 0 bases from V and 0 bases from J, the junction contained 2 bases not matched to a gene. The germline V gene has CDR1 SGHDN and CDR2 FVKESK. The CDR3 protein is CASSQETGGSYEQYF. CDR3 coding DNA: TGTGCCAGCAGCCAAGAAACGGGGGGCTCCTACGAGCAGTACTTC.

This clone was observed once. The chain links TRBV19 to TRBJ2-1, with D perhaps matching TRBD2 (7 bases). Germline CDR1 is LNHDA and CDR2 is SQIVND (reference sequence). V lost 9 bases and J lost 8, with 14 bases in between. This CDR3 is 12 amino acids long. The CDR3 DNA sequence: TGTGCCAGCGGGGGGCCCGTGGATGAGCAGTTCTTC. It is translated as CASGGPVDEQFF.

The sample holds one count of this clone. The chain recombines TRBV28 with TRBJ1-2, with D perhaps matching TRBD1 (5 bases). CDR3 length: 13 residues. From germline, CDR1 is MDHEN and CDR2 SYDVKM. V shed 2 bases and J shed 4 bases, with 8 bases lying between them. CDR3 DNA: TGTGCCAGCAGTTTACCAGGGCCCTATGGCTACACCTTC. This encodes CASSLPGPYGYTF.